These T cell receptor beta chains were read from a single sample in a study of T cell changes during pregnancy in multiple sclerosis. Libraries were prepared by immunoSEQ multiplex PCR; TCRdb keeps only in-frame clonotypes and omits some of them. This repertoire shows around 60,000 clones, 80% to 95% found once; its top ten account for 0.35% to 0.45%. The source material was CD4+ T cells from peripheral blood mononuclear cells, sampled before pregnancy. The receptor set was obtained from a female donor with multiple sclerosis, enrolled in a pregnancy study. Both conserved end residues are part of each CDR3. The D gene is left open where the match is weak. Clone size, where shown, is once, few, many, or a class for clones that have expanded.

cdr3_aa	cdr3_nt	clone_size	j_call	d_call	v_call
CASSQARGGEQFF	TGTGCCAGCAGCCAAGCGCGGGGGGGTGAGCAGTTCTTC	once	TRBJ2-1	TRBD2	TRBV14
CASSQAPPRGTYNEQFF	TGCGCCAGCAGCCAAGCCCCCCCTCGCGGGACCTACAATGAGCAGTTCTTC	NA	TRBJ2-1	NA	TRBV4-3
CASSSPGTTMRQFF	TGTGCCAGCAGCTCACCCGGGACTACAATGAGGCAGTTCTTC	NA	TRBJ2-1	TRBD2	TRBV5-4
CASSAPLSGNTIYF	TGTGCCAGCAGTGCCCCCCTCTCTGGAAACACCATATATTTT	NA	TRBJ1-3	NA	TRBV2
CASSQARQETQYF	TGTGCCAGCAGCCAAGCCCGACAAGAGACCCAGTACTTC	few	TRBJ2-5	NA	TRBV7-2
CASSRTGGKDQPQHF	TGTGCCAGCAGCCGGACAGGGGGTAAGGATCAGCCCCAGCATTTT	NA	TRBJ1-5	TRBD1	TRBV9
CASSAGQGYNEQFF	TGTGCCAGCAGCGCGGGACAGGGGTACAATGAGCAGTTCTTC	NA	TRBJ2-1	TRBD1	TRBV9
CASSYSGWETQYF	TGTGCCAGCAGCTACTCAGGTTGGGAGACCCAGTACTTC	NA	TRBJ2-5	NA	TRBV7-9
CASSVRENFAGELFF	TGTGCCAGCAGCGTCAGGGAAAATTTCGCCGGGGAGCTGTTTTTT	NA	TRBJ2-2	NA	TRBV11-3
CASSLELLANSYNEQFF	TGTGCCAGCAGCTTGGAGCTACTAGCGAACTCCTACAATGAGCAGTTCTTC	NA	TRBJ2-1	TRBD2	TRBV5-4
CASSLGVAGQGTHEQYF	TGTGCCAGCAGCTTAGGAGTCGCGGGACAGGGTACCCACGAGCAGTACTTC	NA	TRBJ2-7	TRBD1	TRBV7-6
CSVEGGQGKGYTF	TGCAGCGTTGAAGGCGGACAGGGGAAAGGCTACACCTTC	NA	TRBJ1-2	TRBD1	TRBV29-1
CSGLAGQETQYF	TGCAGCGGACTAGCGGGCCAAGAGACCCAGTACTTC	NA	TRBJ2-5	TRBD2	TRBV29-1
CASNSGANTGELFF	TGCGCCAGCAATTCGGGAGCCAACACCGGGGAGCTGTTTTTT	NA	TRBJ2-2	NA	TRBV5-1
CASGLDRSSYEQYF	TGTGCCAGCGGCTTAGACAGGTCCTCCTACGAGCAGTACTTC	NA	TRBJ2-7	NA	TRBV2
CASSDSVYEQYF	TGTGCCAGCAGTGATAGCGTCTACGAGCAGTACTTC	NA	TRBJ2-7	NA	TRBV6-1
CASSLVQGIQYF	TGTGCCAGCAGCCTCGTTCAGGGCATTCAGTACTTC	NA	TRBJ2-4	NA	TRBV28
CASSLAGAKNIQYF	TGTGCCAGCAGCTTAGCGGGAGCCAAAAACATTCAGTACTTC	NA	TRBJ2-4	NA	TRBV5-6
CASSLLGDKPSNYGYTF	TGTGCCAGCAGCTTACTAGGGGACAAACCCTCTAACTATGGCTACACCTTC	NA	TRBJ1-2	NA	TRBV7-9
CASSGRRGGEETQYF	TGTGCCAGCAGTGGCCGTAGGGGGGGGGAAGAGACCCAGTACTTC	NA	TRBJ2-5	NA	TRBV6-1
CASSVTGTWGETQYF	TGTGCCAGCAGCGTGACAGGGACATGGGGCGAGACCCAGTACTTC	NA	TRBJ2-5	TRBD1	TRBV11-2
CASPSGQEQFF	TGTGCCAGCCCTAGCGGCCAGGAGCAGTTCTTC	NA	TRBJ2-1	TRBD2	TRBV28
CAWRARRTGVSEAFF	TGTGCCTGGAGGGCCCGGAGGACAGGAGTCAGTGAAGCTTTCTTT	few	TRBJ1-1	TRBD1	TRBV30
CASSLVGNRVQEANQPQHF	TGTGCCAGCAGCTTAGTGGGTAATCGGGTGCAAGAAGCCAATCAGCCCCAGCATTTT	once	TRBJ1-5	NA	TRBV7-2
CASSSSLGTSNEQFF	TGTGCCAGCAGCTCCAGCCTCGGGACTAGCAATGAGCAGTTCTTC	NA	TRBJ2-1	TRBD2	TRBV7-9
CASRATPGALNTGELFF	TGTGCCAGCCGCGCGACCCCGGGAGCGTTAAACACCGGGGAGCTGTTTTTT	once	TRBJ2-2	NA	TRBV7-9
CASSMVQGGTGELFF	TGTGCCAGTAGTATGGTACAGGGCGGAACCGGGGAGCTGTTTTTT	NA	TRBJ2-2	NA	TRBV19
CASSFISGLETFF	TGTGCCAGCAGTTTTATATCCGGACTAGAGACTTTCTTC	once	TRBJ2-1	TRBD2	TRBV28
CASSGTSGRISTDTQYF	TGTGCCAGCAGTGGGACTAGCGGGAGGATTAGCACAGATACGCAGTATTTT	NA	TRBJ2-3	TRBD2	TRBV2
CASSFATGVNYGYTF	TGTGCCAGCAGCTTCGCGACAGGGGTCAACTATGGCTACACCTTC	NA	TRBJ1-2	TRBD1	TRBV5-5
CATKGRDSYNEQFF	TGTGCCACCAAAGGTCGGGACAGTTACAATGAGCAGTTCTTC	NA	TRBJ2-1	TRBD1	TRBV10-3
CASSLGPSGTYTGELFF	TGCGCCAGCAGCTTGGGTCCTAGCGGGACATACACCGGGGAGCTGTTTTTT	NA	TRBJ2-2	TRBD2	TRBV5-1
CASSQRTGRETQYF	TGTGCCAGCTCGCAGCGGACAGGGAGAGAGACCCAGTACTTC	NA	TRBJ2-5	TRBD1	TRBV18
CASKRGQGASWIGTEAFF	TGTGCCAGCAAACGGGGACAGGGGGCTTCATGGATTGGCACTGAAGCTTTCTTT	NA	TRBJ1-1	TRBD1	TRBV11-2
CASRGQYSNQPQHF	TGTGCCAGCAGGGGACAGTATAGCAATCAGCCCCAGCATTTT	NA	TRBJ1-5	TRBD1	TRBV2
CASSLFEGQGTEQYF	TGTGCCAGCAGTTTATTTGAGGGACAGGGGACCGAGCAGTACTTC	NA	TRBJ2-7	TRBD1	TRBV27
CASSLIVGADTQYF	TGTGCCAGCAGCTTAATAGTCGGGGCAGATACGCAGTATTTT	once	TRBJ2-3	NA	TRBV7-3
CASSYDPDRVGEQYF	TGTGCCAGCAGTTACGACCCGGACAGGGTGGGGGAGCAGTACTTC	once	TRBJ2-7	TRBD1	TRBV6-5
CASRQGSYEQYF	TGTGCCAGCAGACAGGGCTCCTACGAGCAGTACTTC	NA	TRBJ2-7	NA	TRBV2
CASGGGLGGANVLTF	TGTGCCAGCGGGGGAGGGTTAGGTGGGGCCAACGTCCTGACTTTC	NA	TRBJ2-6	TRBD2	TRBV6-1
CASSKGRTIGEQYF	TGTGCCAGCAGCAAGGGGAGGACGATCGGCGAGCAGTACTTC	NA	TRBJ2-7	NA	TRBV21-1
CASSPWTSGSYSYEQYF	TGCGCCAGCAGCCCGTGGACTAGCGGGTCTTACTCCTACGAGCAGTACTTC	NA	TRBJ2-7	TRBD2	TRBV5-1
CASSLDGSWTDTQYF	TGCGCCAGCAGCTTGGATGGGAGTTGGACAGATACGCAGTATTTT	NA	TRBJ2-3	NA	TRBV5-1
CASSSHRQGAGYTF	TGTGCCAGCAGCTCCCACAGACAGGGAGCGGGCTACACCTTC	NA	TRBJ1-2	TRBD1	TRBV11-2
CASSYWASTGELFF	TGTGCCAGCAGTTACTGGGCATCCACCGGGGAGCTGTTTTTT	few	TRBJ2-2	NA	TRBV6-5
CASSLGTAPAGELFF	TGTGCCAGCAGCCTTGGGACAGCCCCCGCCGGGGAGCTGTTTTTT	NA	TRBJ2-2	TRBD1	TRBV7-3